The 6 T cell receptor beta chains below come from one sample, sequenced in a study of T cell changes during pregnancy in multiple sclerosis. Clones were sequenced by immunoSEQ multiplex PCR, and TCRdb holds only the in-frame ones, with some missing. The data hold about 110,000 clones, with roughly nine tenths observed a single time. The material sequenced was peripheral blood, taken before pregnancy. The receptors shown here come from a female donor with multiple sclerosis, enrolled in a pregnancy study.

V gene TRBV9 combines with J gene TRBJ2-2; the D is unclear. V was pared by 1 base and J by 1 base, with 17 bases between. The CDR3 is 18 residues long. CDR1 SGDLS and CDR2 YYNGEE come from the germline V gene. In nucleotides, the CDR3 is TGTGCCAGCAGCGTAAATCGTGTAAACATCATGAACACCGGGGAGCTGTTTTTT. Protein: CASSVNRVNIMNTGELFF.

CDR3 loop: CASRETSRQETQYF. Written as DNA, the CDR3 is TGTGCCAGCCGCGAAACGAGTCGGCAAGAGACCCAGTACTTC. V gene TRBV11-3 combines with J gene TRBJ2-5; D remains unclear. Germline V gene sequence: CDR1 SGHNT, CDR2 YENEEA. This CDR3 region has 14 residues. V was trimmed by 8 bases and J by 2 bases, leaving 15 bases between them.

The gene calls are TRBV9 and TRBJ2-1; possible D gene TRBD2, 7 bases. Trimming took off 2 bases at V and 7 bases at J, with 22 bases between the two ends. Per germline, CDR1 SGDLS and CDR2 YYNGEE. CDR3 length: 17 residues. The CDR3 protein is CASSVPRVGGPLNEQFF. The CDR3 DNA reads TGTGCCAGCAGCGTTCCACGTGTGGGGGGGCCCCTTAATGAGCAGTTCTTC.

This sequence joins TRBV7-3 and TRBJ2-5; 10 nucleotides line up with TRBD1. J was trimmed by 5 bases and V by 5 bases; bases with no gene match: 5. This CDR3 has 14 residues. Per the germline V gene, CDR1 is SGHTA and CDR2 is FQGTGA. CDR3 residues: CASSLDRGRETQYF. The CDR3 coding sequence is TGTGCCAGCAGCCTAGACAGGGGGCGGGAGACCCAGTACTTC.

This chain links TRBV6-1 with TRBJ2-7; the D gene is possibly TRBD1 (6 bases). The CDR3 consists of 13 residues. Germline CDR1 MNHNS, CDR2 SASEGT. V dropped 3 bases and J dropped 7 bases, with 13 bases sitting between them. The CDR3 is CASSESGAREQYF. In nucleotides, the CDR3 is TGTGCCAGCAGTGAGTCAGGGGCTCGGGAGCAGTACTTC.

This sequence joins TRBV2 and TRBJ2-5; D possibly corresponds to TRBD1 (6 bases). V lost 4 bases and J lost 0, with 9 bases in between. The germline V gene has CDR1 SNHLY and CDR2 FYNNEI. The CDR3 contains 14 residues. For the CDR3, the DNA is TGTGCCAGCAGTGTAGACAGGAACCAAGAGACCCAGTACTTC. The encoded protein is CASSVDRNQETQYF.